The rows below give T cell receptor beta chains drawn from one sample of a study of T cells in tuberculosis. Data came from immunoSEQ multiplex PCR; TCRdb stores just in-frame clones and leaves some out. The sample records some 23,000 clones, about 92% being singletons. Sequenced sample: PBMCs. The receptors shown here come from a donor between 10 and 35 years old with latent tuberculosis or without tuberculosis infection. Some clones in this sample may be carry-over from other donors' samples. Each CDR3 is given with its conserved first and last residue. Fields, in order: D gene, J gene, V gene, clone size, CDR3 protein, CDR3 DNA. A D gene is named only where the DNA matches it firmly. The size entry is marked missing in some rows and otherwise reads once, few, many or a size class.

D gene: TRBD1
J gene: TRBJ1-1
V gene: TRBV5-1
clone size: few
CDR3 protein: CASRTGDMNTEAFF
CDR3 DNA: TGCGCCAGCAGGACAGGGGACATGAACACTGAAGCTTTCTTT

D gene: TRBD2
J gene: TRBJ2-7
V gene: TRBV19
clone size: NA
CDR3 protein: CASSPHLGLAGSYEQYF
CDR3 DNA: TGTGCCAGTAGTCCCCATTTGGGACTAGCGGGGTCCTACGAGCAGTACTTC

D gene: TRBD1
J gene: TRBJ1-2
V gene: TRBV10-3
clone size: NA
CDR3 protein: CAISDPGGFNYGYTF
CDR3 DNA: TGTGCCATCAGTGACCCAGGGGGCTTTAACTATGGCTACACCTTC

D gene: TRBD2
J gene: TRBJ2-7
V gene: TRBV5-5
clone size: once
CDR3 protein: CASSFSGNLNAEQYF
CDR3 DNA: TGTGCCAGCAGTTTTAGCGGGAACCTTAACGCCGAGCAGTACTTC

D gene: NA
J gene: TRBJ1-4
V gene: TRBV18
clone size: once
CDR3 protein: CASSPPRTVEGKLFF
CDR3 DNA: TGTGCCAGCTCACCACCGAGGACAGTAGAGGGAAAACTGTTTTTT

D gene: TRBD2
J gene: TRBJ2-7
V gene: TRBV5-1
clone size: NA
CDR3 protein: CASSREGLAGVDEQYF
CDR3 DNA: TGCGCCAGCTCCCGGGAGGGACTAGCGGGAGTAGACGAGCAGTACTTC

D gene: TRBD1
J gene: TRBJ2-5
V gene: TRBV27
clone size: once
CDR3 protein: CASSLFTGVQETQYF
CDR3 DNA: TGTGCCAGCAGTTTATTCACAGGGGTTCAAGAGACCCAGTACTTC

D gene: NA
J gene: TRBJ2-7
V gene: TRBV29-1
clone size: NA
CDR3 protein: CSVEVAGGQAYEQYF
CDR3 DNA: TGCAGCGTTGAAGTTGCGGGAGGACAGGCCTACGAGCAGTACTTC

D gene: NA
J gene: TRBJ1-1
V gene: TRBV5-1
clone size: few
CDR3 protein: CASSLAAGGTEAFF
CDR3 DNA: TGCGCCAGCAGCTTGGCAGCGGGTGGAACTGAAGCTTTCTTT

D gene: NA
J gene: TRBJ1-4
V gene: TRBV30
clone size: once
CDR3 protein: CAWSVVQGGEKLFF
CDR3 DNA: TGTGCCTGGAGTGTAGTACAGGGTGGTGAAAAACTGTTTTTT

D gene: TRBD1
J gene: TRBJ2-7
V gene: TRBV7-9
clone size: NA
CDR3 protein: CASSPKQGRSTYEQYF
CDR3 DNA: TGTGCCAGCAGCCCCAAACAGGGGCGAAGTACCTACGAGCAGTACTTC

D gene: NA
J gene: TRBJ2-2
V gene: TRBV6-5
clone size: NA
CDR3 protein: CASSYVVNTGELFF
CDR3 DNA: TGTGCCAGCAGTTACGTCGTGAACACCGGGGAGCTGTTTTTT

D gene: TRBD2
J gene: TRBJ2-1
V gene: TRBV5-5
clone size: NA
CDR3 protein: CASSLLAGGSNEQFF
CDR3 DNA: TGTGCCAGCAGCTTGTTAGCGGGAGGGAGCAATGAGCAGTTCTTC

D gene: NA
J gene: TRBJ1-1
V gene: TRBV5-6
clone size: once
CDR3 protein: CASSLDMNTEAFF
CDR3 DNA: TGTGCCAGCAGCTTGGACATGAACACTGAAGCTTTCTTT

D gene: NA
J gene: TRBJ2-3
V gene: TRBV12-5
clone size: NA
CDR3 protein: CASGPSGSRTDTQYF
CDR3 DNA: TGTGCTAGTGGTCCGTCCGGGTCACGCACAGATACGCAGTATTTT

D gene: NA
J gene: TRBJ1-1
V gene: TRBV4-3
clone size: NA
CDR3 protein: CASSQDLGGSPAFF
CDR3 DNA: TGCGCCAGCAGCCAAGACCTGGGGGGGTCCCCAGCTTTCTTT

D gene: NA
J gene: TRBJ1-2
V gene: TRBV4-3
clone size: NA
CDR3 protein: CASSQSPTANYGYTF
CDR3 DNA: TGCGCCAGCAGCCAATCTCCAACAGCTAACTATGGCTACACCTTC

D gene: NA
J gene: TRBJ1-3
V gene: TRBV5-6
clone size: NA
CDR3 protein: CASSLVIGIGSSAGNTIYF
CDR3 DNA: TGTGCCAGCAGCTTGGTAATCGGGATCGGGTCCTCGGCTGGAAACACCATATATTTT

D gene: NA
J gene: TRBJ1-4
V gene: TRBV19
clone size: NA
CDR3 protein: CATRETEKLFF
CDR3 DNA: TGTGCCACCCGGGAAACCGAAAAACTGTTTTTT

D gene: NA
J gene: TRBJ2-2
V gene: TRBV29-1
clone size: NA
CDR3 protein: CSAPGVWTGELFF
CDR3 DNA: TGCAGCGCTCCGGGGGTTTGGACCGGGGAGCTGTTTTTT

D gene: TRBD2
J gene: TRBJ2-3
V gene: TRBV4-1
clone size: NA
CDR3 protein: CASSQDRVKASGGRGDTQYF
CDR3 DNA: TGCGCCAGCAGCCAAGATCGGGTTAAGGCTAGCGGGGGGCGTGGAGATACGCAGTATTTT

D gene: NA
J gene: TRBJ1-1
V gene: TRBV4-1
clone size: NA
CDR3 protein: CASSQDPSVPNTEAFF
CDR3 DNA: TGCGCCAGCAGCCAAGATCCATCAGTCCCGAACACTGAAGCTTTCTTT

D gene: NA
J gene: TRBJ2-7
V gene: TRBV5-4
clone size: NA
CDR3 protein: CASSLAGDSYEQYF
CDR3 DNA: TGTGCCAGCAGCTTGGCCGGTGACTCCTACGAGCAGTACTTC

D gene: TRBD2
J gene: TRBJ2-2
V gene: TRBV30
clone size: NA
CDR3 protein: CAWRELAPGELFF
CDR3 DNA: TGTGCCTGGAGAGAACTAGCGCCCGGGGAGCTGTTTTTT

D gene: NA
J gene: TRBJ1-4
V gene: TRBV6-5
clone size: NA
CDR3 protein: CAAGAGEKLFF
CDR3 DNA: TGTGCCGCGGGGGCGGGAGAAAAACTGTTTTTT

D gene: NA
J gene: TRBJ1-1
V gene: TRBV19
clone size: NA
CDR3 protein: CATRESMNTEAFF
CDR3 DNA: TGTGCCACTCGCGAATCGATGAACACTGAAGCTTTCTTT

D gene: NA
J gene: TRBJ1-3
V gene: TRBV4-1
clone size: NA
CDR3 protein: CASSQRAMDGLSGNTIYF
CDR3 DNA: TGCGCCAGCAGCCAAAGAGCCATGGACGGACTCTCTGGAAACACCATATATTTT

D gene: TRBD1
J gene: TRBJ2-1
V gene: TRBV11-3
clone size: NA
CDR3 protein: CASSSRGTGGARDEQFF
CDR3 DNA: TGTGCCAGCAGCTCCCGAGGGACAGGGGGTGCTCGCGATGAGCAGTTCTTC

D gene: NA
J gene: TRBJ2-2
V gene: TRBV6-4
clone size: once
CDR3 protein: CASSLTGFRTGELFF
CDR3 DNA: TGTGCCAGCAGCCTAACAGGGTTTCGAACCGGGGAGCTGTTTTTT

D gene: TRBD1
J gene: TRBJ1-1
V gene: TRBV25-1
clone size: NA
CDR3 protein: CASSSWTGGNTEAFF
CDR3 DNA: TGTGCCAGCAGTTCGTGGACAGGGGGGAACACTGAAGCTTTCTTT

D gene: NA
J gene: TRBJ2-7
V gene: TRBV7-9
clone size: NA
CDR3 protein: CASSRREGNEQYF
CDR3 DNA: TGTGCCAGCAGCCGCCGTGAGGGCAACGAGCAGTACTTC

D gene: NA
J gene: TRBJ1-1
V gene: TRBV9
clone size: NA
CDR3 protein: CASSAPGTKNTEAFF
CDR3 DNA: TGTGCCAGCAGCGCGCCCGGGACAAAAAACACTGAAGCTTTCTTT

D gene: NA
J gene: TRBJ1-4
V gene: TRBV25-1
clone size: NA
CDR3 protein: CASSERVGQIATNEKLFF
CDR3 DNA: TGTGCCAGCAGTGAAAGAGTGGGACAAATTGCAACTAATGAAAAACTGTTTTTT

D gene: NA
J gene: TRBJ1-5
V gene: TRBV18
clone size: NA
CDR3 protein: CASSLSRTTSNQPQHF
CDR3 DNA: TGTGCCAGCTCCCTCAGTCGAACCACTAGCAATCAGCCCCAGCATTTT

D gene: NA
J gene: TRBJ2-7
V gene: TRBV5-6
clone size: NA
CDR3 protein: CASSLEAPYEQYF
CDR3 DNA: TGTGCCAGCAGCTTGGAAGCGCCCTACGAGCAGTACTTC

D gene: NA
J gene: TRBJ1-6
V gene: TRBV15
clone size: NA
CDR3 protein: CATSRDVGLVGSPLHF
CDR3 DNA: TGTGCCACCAGCAGAGATGTGGGGCTGGTGGGCTCACCCCTCCACTTT

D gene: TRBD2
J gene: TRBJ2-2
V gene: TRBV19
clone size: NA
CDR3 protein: CASIRLAGGRGTGELFF
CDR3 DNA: TGTGCCAGTATACGGCTAGCGGGGGGGCGTGGCACCGGGGAGCTGTTTTTT

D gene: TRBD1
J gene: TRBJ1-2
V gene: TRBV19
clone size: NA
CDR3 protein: CANPPPGQAAYGYTF
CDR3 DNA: TGTGCCAACCCCCCTCCGGGACAGGCGGCCTATGGCTACACCTTC

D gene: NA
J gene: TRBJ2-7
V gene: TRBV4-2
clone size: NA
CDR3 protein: CASSPSTGEGRYF
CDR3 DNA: TGTGCCAGCAGCCCCTCGACAGGGGAGGGTCGGTACTTC

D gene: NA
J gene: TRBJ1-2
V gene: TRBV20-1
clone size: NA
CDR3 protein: CALRSGMGYTF
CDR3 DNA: TGCGCCCTACGATCAGGTATGGGCTACACCTTC

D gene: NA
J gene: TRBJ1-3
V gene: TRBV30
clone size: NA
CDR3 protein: CAWSLSLGPGAGNTIYF
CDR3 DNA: TGTGCCTGGAGTCTAAGTCTTGGTCCAGGGGCTGGAAACACCATATATTTT

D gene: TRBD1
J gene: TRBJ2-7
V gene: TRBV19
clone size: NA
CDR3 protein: CASSIGTGSVQYF
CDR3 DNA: TGTGCCAGTAGTATCGGGACAGGGAGTGTGCAGTACTTC

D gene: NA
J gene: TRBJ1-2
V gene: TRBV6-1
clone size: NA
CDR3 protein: CASSEVMSGYTF
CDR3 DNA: TGTGCCAGCAGTGAAGTGATGAGTGGCTACACCTTC

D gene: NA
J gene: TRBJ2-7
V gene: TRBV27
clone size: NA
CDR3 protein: CATSPAAGVTYEQYF
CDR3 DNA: TGTGCCACCTCACCGGCGGCAGGGGTGACCTACGAGCAGTACTTC

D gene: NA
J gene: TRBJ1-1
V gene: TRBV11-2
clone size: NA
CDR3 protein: CASSLRVNTEAFF
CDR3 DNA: TGTGCCAGCAGCCTCAGGGTGAACACTGAAGCTTTCTTT

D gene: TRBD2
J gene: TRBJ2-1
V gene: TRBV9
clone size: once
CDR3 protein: CASSVGGRGSGNEQFF
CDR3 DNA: TGTGCCAGCAGCGTAGGCGGGCGGGGGTCGGGCAATGAGCAGTTCTTC

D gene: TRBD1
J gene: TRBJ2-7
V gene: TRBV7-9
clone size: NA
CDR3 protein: CASSPRTGSSYEQYF
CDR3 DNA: TGTGCCAGCAGCCCTCGGACAGGGAGCTCCTACGAGCAGTACTTC

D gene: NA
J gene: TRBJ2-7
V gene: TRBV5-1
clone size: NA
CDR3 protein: CASSRQQDEQYF
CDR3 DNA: TGCGCCAGCAGCCGCCAGCAGGACGAGCAGTACTTC

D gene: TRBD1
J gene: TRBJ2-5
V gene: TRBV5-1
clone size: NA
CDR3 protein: CASSSGQAMQETQYF
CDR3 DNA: TGCGCCAGCAGCTCGGGACAGGCGATGCAAGAGACCCAGTACTTC

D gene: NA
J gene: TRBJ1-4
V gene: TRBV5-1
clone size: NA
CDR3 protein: CASTLGQPPEKLFF
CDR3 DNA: TGCGCCAGCACCTTAGGACAGCCACCTGAAAAACTGTTTTTT

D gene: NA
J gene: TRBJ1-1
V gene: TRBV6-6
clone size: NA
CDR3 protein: CASSGISVNTEAFF
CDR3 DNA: TGTGCCAGCAGCGGGATTTCAGTGAACACTGAAGCTTTCTTT

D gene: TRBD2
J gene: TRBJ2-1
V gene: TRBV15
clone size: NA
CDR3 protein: CATSSLAGEEQFF
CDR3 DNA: TGTGCCACCAGCAGCCTAGCGGGGGAGGAGCAGTTCTTC

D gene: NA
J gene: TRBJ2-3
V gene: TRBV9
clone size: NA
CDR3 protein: CASTTEGRGTDTQYF
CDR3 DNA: TGTGCCAGCACCACCGAGGGTAGAGGGACAGATACGCAGTATTTT

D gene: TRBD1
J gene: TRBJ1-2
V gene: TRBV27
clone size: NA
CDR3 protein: CASSREALDRGNYGYTF
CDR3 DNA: TGTGCCAGCAGCCGGGAAGCGCTTGACAGGGGGAACTATGGCTACACCTTC

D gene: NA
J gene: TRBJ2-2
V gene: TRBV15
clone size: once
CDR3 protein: CATGAGEYTGELFF
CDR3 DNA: TGTGCCACCGGGGCAGGAGAATACACCGGGGAGCTGTTTTTT

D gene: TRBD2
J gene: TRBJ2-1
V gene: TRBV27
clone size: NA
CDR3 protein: CASSLPTSGTYNEQFF
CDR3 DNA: TGTGCCAGCAGTTTACCGACTAGCGGAACCTACAATGAGCAGTTCTTC

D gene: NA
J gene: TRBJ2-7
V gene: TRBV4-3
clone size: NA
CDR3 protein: CASSQTHTGPPYEQYF
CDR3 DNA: TGCGCCAGCAGCCAGACCCACACAGGACCCCCCTACGAGCAGTACTTC

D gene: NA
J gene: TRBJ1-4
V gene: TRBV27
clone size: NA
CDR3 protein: CASIHRDGVGLLFF
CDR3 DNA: TGTGCCAGCATACACAGGGACGGGGTCGGGTTACTGTTTTTT

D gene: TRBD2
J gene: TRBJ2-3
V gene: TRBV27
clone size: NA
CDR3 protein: CASSLSGLAGDTQYF
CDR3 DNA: TGTGCCAGCAGTTTATCAGGACTAGCGGGAGATACGCAGTATTTT